This record covers a single TCR beta chain. Sequencing was performed with immunoSEQ multiplex PCR; in TCRdb, only in-frame clones are kept and a portion is missing. The sample holds over 750,000 clones; approximately 96% are singletons and the top ten take 0.2% to 0.25%. The data originate from a study of shared clonotypes between healthy human individuals. This CDR3 contains 15 residues. V was trimmed by 1 base and J by 1 base, leaving 10 bases between them. Germline V CDR1 and CDR2: MNHEY, SMNVEV (reference sequence). As defined, naive CD8 cells were CD45RO-negative and positively selected for CCR7, with terminally differentiated effector memory CD45RA+ cells excluded.

The sequence was collected from a man aged 25-40 years in good health. The specimen sequenced was naive CD8+ T cells sorted from blood. The genes are TRBV27 and TRBJ1-1; D is unclear. CDR3 bases: TGTGCCAGCAGTTTATTCACCCAAGGGAACACTGAAGCTTTCTTT. Amino acids: CASSLFTQGNTEAFF.